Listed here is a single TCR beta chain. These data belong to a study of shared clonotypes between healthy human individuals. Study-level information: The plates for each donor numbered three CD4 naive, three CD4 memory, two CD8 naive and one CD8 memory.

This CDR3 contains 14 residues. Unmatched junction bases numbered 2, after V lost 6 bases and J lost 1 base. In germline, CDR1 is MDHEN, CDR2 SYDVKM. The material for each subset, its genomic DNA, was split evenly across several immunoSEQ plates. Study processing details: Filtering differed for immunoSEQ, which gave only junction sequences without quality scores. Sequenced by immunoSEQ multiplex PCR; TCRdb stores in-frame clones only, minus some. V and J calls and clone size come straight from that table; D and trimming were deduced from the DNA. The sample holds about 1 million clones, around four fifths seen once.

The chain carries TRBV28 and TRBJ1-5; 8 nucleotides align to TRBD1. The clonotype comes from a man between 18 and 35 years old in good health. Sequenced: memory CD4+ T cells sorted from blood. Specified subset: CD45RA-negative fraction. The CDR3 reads CASRRQGSNQPQHF. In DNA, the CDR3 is TGTGCCAGCAGGAGACAGGGGAGCAATCAGCCCCAGCATTTT.